This T cell receptor (beta chain) came from a study of cytomegalovirus exposure and HLA in healthy donors. Study findings and constraints: Researchers left out some V segments, among them TRBV6-2 and TRBV6-3, as indistinguishable. Later analysis identified several of the most significant clusters that appeared linked to common viral pathogens.

Comment on this clone: What it binds is unknown.

Germline values: CDR1 MNHNY, CDR2 SVGAGI (reference sequence). V lost 3 bases, J lost 5 bases, and 3 bases stayed unmatched. The CDR3 is 13 amino acids. Amplification used 60 Vbeta primers and 13 Jbeta primers. Only in-frame clones appear in the TCRdb table, and some are missing; sequencing was by immunoSEQ multiplex PCR. The sample has more than 200,000 clones, around 64% seen once. This TCR was recovered from a man between 40 and 49 years old in good health and CMV-seropositive. The rearrangement joins TRBV6-6 to TRBJ2-5, with TRBD1 identical over 7 bases. Input material: PBMCs. CDR3 DNA sequence: TGTGCCAGCAGTTATGGGACAGTGGAGACCCAGTACTTC. Protein: CASSYGTVETQYF.